This entry lists 3 T cell receptor beta chains sequenced from one sample in a study of T cells in Graves' hyperthyroidism and ophthalmopathy (dated by TCRdb to between 2018 and 2020). The library was obtained by multiplex PCR. The listed sequencing device is Illumina HiSeq 2000. TCR beta CDR3 regions were amplified from RNA transcripts. A first-round RT-PCR of the TCR CDR3 used the HTBI primer set with the Qiagen OneStep RT-PCR kit. TCRdb cleaned the public reads at Q25 with fastp, built clones with MiXCR and kept in-frame beta chains. A single entry per CDR3 protein holds the most common genes and DNA from its merged rows. The table for this sample lists 250,000 to 400,000 distinct CDR3 sequences; around 13% of them were counted only once. About a third of the sample belongs to the ten largest clones. The sample was blood. The receptors were sampled from a woman between 35 and 50 years old with Graves' ophthalmopathy.

This chain links TRBV5-6 with TRBJ1-6; 7 bases line up with TRBD1. CDR3 length equals 17 residues. Germline values: CDR1 SGHDT, CDR2 YYEEEE. V was clipped by 4 bases and J by 0 bases; unmatched bases: 7. Here the CDR3 DNA reads TGTGCCAGCAGCCAACTACAGGGGAGCTCCTATAATTCACCCCTCCACTTT. Translated, it gives CASSQLQGSSYNSPLHF. Filled out from reference TRBV5-6 and TRBJ1-6, the complete variable domain reads DAGVTQSPTHLIKTRGQQVTLRCSPKSGHDTVSWYQQALGQGPQFIFQYYEEEERQRGNFPDRFSGHQFPNYSSELNVNALLLGDSALYLCASSQLQGSSYNSPLHFGNGTRLTVT.

This clonotype was recorded many times. This chain uses TRBV10-3 with TRBJ2-7; 12 bases map to TRBD2. Germline V gene sequence: CDR1 ENHRY, CDR2 SYGVKD. J lost 7 bases, V lost 6 bases, and 10 bases had no gene match. The CDR3 contains 15 residues. For the CDR3, the DNA is TGTGCCATCAGCCCAACTAGCGGGAGGAGTAGAGAGCAGTACTTC. Translating it yields CAISPTSGRSREQYF.

A few counts support this clonotype. V and J are TRBV18 and TRBJ1-4, with 8 bases fitting TRBD1. The CDR3 totals 16 residues. V dropped 2 bases and J dropped 2; count of bases not matched to a gene: 4. Per the germline V gene, CDR1 is KGHSH and CDR2 is LQKENI. CDR3 coding DNA: TGTGCCAGCTCACCAGGACAGGGAATGACTAATGAAAAACTGTTTTTT. Amino acids: CASSPGQGMTNEKLFF.